This T cell receptor (beta chain) was recovered during a study of cytomegalovirus exposure and HLA in healthy donors. Study information: Findings of an earlier analysis included some 110 million unique TCR beta sequences from 190 million or so T cells.

The PCR had 60 Vbeta and 13 Jbeta primers. Libraries were prepared by immunoSEQ multiplex PCR; TCRdb keeps only in-frame clonotypes and omits some of them. Among about 140,000 clones listed, roughly 75% were seen once. CDR3 length equals 12 residues. The V gene lost 5 bases and the J gene lost 8 bases, with 13 bases spanning the gap. Germline V gene lookup returns CDR1 MDHEN and CDR2 SYDVKM. Study conclusions and caveats: Evidence from a later analysis indicated that most CMV-associated TCR beta chains looked HLA-restricted. Links to common viral pathogens appeared, in a later analysis, for several of the most significant clusters. The study reported that TCR beta sequences accurately predicted HLA-A and HLA-B alleles in most subjects.

Regarding this clone: The antigen is not known.

This TCR was recovered from a man aged 25 to 45 in good health. What was sequenced was PBMCs. The chain combines TRBV28 with TRBJ2-7; no reliable D call. The CDR3 coding sequence is TGTGCCAGCAGTGACCCAACAGAGAAGCAGTACTTC. Protein: CASSDPTEKQYF.